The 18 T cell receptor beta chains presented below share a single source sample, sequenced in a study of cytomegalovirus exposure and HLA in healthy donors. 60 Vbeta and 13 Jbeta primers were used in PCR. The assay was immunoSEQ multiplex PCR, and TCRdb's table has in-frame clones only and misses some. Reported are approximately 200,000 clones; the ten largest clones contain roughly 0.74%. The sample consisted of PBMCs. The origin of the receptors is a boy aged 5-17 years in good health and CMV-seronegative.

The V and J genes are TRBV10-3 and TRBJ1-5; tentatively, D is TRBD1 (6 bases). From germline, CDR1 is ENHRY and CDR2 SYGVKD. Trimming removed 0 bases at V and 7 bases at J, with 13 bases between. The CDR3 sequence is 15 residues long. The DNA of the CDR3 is TGTGCCATCAGTGAGTCGCCAGGGGAGGGCCAGCCCCAGCATTTT. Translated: CAISESPGEGQPQHF.

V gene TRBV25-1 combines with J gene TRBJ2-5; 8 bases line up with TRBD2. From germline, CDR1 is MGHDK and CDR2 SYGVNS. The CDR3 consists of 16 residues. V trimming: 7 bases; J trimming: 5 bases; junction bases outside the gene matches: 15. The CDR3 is CASTRGAGGRSETQYF. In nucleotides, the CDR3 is TGTGCCAGCACTCGTGGGGCGGGGGGCCGTAGTGAGACCCAGTACTTC.

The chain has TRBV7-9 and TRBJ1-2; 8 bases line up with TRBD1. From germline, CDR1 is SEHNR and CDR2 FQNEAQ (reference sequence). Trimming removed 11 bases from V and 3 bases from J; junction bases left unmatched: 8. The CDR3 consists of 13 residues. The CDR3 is CACGTGRDYGYTF. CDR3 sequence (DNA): TGTGCCTGCGGGACAGGAAGGGACTATGGCTACACCTTC.

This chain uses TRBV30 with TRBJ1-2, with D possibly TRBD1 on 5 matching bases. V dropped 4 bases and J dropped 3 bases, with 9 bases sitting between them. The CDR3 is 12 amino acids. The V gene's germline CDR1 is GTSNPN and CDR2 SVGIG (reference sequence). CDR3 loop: CAWTGADYGYTF. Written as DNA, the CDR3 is TGTGCCTGGACTGGGGCAGACTATGGCTACACCTTC.

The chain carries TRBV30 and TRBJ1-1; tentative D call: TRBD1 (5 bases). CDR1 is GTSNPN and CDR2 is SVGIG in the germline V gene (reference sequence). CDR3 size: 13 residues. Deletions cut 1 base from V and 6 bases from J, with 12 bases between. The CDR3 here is CAWSGGVGAEAFF. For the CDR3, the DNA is TGTGCCTGGAGTGGAGGTGTAGGGGCTGAAGCTTTCTTT.

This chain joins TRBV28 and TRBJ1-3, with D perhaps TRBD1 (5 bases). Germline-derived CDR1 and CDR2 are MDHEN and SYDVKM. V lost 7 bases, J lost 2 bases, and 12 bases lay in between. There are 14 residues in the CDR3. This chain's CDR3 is CASMSVGAGNTIYF. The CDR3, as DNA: TGTGCCAGCATGTCGGTAGGGGCTGGAAACACCATATATTTT. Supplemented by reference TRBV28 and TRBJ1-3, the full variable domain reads DVKVTQSSRYLVKRTGEKVFLECVQDMDHENMFWYRQDPGLGLRLIYFSYDVKMKEKGDIPEGYSVSREKKERFSLILESASTNQTSMYLCASMSVGAGNTIYFGEGSWLTVV.

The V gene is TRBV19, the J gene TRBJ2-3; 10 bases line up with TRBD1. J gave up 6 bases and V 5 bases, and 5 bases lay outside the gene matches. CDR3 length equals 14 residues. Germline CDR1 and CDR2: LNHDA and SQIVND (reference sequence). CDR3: CASSDRGLSDTQYF. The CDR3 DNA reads TGTGCCAGTAGTGACAGGGGGCTCTCCGATACGCAGTATTTT.

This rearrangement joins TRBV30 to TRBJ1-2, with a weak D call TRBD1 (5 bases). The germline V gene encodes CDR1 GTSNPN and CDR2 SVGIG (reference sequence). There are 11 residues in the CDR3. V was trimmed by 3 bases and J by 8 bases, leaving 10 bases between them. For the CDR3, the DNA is TGTGCCTGGAGCTTCGGGGGAGGCTACACCTTC. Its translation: CAWSFGGGYTF.

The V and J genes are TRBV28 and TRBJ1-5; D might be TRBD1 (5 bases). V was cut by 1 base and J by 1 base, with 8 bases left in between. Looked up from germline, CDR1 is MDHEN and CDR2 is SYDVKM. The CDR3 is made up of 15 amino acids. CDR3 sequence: CASSLSRQSNQPQHF. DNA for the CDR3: TGTGCCAGCAGTTTATCCAGACAGAGCAATCAGCCCCAGCATTTT. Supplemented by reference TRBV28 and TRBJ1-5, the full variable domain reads DVKVTQSSRYLVKRTGEKVFLECVQDMDHENMFWYRQDPGLGLRLIYFSYDVKMKEKGDIPEGYSVSREKKERFSLILESASTNQTSMYLCASSLSRQSNQPQHFGDGTRLSIL.

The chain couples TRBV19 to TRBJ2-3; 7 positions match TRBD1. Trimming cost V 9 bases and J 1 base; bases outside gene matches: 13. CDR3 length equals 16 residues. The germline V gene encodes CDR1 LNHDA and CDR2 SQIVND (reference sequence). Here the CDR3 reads CASRDRFGPGTDTQYF. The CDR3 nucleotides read TGTGCCAGCAGGGACAGATTCGGCCCTGGCACAGATACGCAGTATTTT.

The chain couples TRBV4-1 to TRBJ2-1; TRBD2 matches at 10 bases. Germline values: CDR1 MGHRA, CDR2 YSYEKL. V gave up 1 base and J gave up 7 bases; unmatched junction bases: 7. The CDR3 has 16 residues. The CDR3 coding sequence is TGCGCCAGCAGCCAAGCATTGGGACTAGCGATGAATGAGCAGTTCTTC. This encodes CASSQALGLAMNEQFF.

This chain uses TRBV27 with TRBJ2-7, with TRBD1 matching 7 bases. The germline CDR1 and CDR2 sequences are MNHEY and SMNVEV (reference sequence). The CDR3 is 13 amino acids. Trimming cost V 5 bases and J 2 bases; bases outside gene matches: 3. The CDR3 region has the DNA TGTGCCAGCAGTCCGGGACAGACCTACGAGCAGTACTTC. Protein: CASSPGQTYEQYF.

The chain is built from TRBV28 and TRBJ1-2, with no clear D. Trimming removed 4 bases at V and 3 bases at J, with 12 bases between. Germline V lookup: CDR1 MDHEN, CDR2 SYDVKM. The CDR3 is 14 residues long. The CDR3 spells CASSSGPEYYGYTF. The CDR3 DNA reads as TGTGCCAGCAGTTCTGGGCCTGAGTACTATGGCTACACCTTC.

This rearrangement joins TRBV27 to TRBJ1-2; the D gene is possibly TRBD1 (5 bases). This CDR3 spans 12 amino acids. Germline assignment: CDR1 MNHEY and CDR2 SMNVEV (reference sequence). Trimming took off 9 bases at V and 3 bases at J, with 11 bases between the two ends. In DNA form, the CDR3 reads TGTGCCAGTAGATCGACAGACTATGGCTACACCTTC. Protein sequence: CASRSTDYGYTF.

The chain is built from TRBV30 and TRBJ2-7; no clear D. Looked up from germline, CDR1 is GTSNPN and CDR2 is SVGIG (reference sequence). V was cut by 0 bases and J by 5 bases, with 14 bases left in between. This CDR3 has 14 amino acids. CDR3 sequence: CAWSVQWASDEQYF. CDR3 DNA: TGTGCCTGGAGTGTACAATGGGCCTCGGACGAGCAGTACTTC.

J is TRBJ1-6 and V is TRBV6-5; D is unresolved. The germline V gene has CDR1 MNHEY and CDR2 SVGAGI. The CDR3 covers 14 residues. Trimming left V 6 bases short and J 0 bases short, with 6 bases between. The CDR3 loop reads CASRRSSYNSPLHF. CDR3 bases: TGTGCCAGCAGGCGGAGCTCCTATAATTCACCCCTCCACTTT.

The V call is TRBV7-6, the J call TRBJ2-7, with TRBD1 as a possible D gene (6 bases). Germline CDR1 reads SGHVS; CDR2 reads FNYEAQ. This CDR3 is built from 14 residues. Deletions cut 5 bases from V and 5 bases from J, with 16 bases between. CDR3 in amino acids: CASSQRTESHEQYF. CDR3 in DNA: TGTGCCAGCAGCCAGAGGACAGAGTCACACGAGCAGTACTTC.

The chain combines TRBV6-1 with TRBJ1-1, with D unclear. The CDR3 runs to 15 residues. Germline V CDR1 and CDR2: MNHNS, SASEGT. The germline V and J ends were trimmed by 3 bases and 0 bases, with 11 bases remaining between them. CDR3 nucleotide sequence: TGTGCCAGCAGTGACGAGGGATTCATGAACACTGAAGCTTTCTTT. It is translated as CASSDEGFMNTEAFF.